There are many counts of the clone carrying this T cell receptor (beta chain). Its specificity is not known. The library was built from roughly 400 ng RNA with molecular barcoded adaptors for alpha/delta and beta/gamma chains. One entry per CDR3 protein results from TCRdb running MiXCR on the reads. The sample has 90,000 or so distinct CDR3 sequences, 20% to 25% seen once; the top ten hold over 9.5%. This entry is derived from a study of read filtering for tumor transcriptome and immune sequencing. In the study overall: Mean patient age was roughly 66 years, range about 40 to 85; around 16 male, 14 female. Whole-transcriptome libraries were prepared after DNase treatment. Points from the study as a whole: This fraction held mixed bone marrow immune cells after CD138-negative sorting. Approximately 82% of IR-seq clonotypes had a single read, yet these held approximately 4% of reads.

Germline CDR1 SNHLY, CDR2 FYNNEI. The CDR3 is made up of 14 amino acids. J lost 4 bases, V lost 6 bases, and 9 bases had no gene match. The genes are TRBV2 and TRBJ2-7; 7 bases map to TRBD2. The clonotype was recovered from a donor over 35 with multiple myeloma. The sample taken for sequencing was a population of CD138-negative cells sorted from bone marrow. The CDR3 nucleotides read TGTGCCAGCAGACAAAGCGGGGCGCGGTACGAGCAGTACTTC. Translating it yields CASRQSGARYEQYF.